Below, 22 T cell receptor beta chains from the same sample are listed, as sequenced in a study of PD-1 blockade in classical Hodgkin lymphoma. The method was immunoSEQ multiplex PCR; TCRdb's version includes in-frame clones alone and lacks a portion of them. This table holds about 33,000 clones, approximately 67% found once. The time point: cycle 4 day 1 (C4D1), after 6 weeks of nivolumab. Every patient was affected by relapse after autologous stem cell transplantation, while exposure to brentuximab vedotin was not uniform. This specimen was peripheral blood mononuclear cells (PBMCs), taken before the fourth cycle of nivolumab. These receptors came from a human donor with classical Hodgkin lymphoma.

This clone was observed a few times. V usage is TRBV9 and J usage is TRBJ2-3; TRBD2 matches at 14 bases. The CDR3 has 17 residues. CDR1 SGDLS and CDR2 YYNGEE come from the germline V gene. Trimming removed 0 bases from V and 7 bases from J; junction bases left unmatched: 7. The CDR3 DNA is TGTGCCAGCAGCGTAGACGGACTAGCGGGGGGCCTATATACGCAGTATTTT. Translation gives CASSVDGLAGGLYTQYF.

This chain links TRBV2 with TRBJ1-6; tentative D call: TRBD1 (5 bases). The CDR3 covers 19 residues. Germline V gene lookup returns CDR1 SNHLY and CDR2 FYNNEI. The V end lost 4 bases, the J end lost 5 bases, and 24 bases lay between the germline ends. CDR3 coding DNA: TGTGCCAGCAGTGTCCAATTCCCCATGGGCGGGGCCCATAATTCACCCCTCCACTTT. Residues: CASSVQFPMGGAHNSPLHF.

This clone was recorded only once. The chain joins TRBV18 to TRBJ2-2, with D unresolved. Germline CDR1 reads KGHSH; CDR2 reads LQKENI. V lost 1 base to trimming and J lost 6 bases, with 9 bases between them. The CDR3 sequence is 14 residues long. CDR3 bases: TGTGCCAGCTCACCACGCTTGGGGTCCGGGGAGCTGTTTTTT. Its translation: CASSPRLGSGELFF.

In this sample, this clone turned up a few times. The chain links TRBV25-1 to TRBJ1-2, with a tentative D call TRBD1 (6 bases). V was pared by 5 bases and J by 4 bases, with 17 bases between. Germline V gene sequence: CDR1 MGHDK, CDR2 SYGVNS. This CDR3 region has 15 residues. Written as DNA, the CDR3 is TGTGCCAGCAGTCTTTCTACAGGGCGCGGCTATGGCTACACCTTC. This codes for CASSLSTGRGYGYTF.

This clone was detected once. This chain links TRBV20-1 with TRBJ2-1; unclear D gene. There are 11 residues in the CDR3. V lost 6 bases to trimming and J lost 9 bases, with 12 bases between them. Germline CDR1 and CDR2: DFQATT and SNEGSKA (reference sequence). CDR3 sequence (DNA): TGCAGTGCCCCCTTGTTCCCTGAGCAGTTCTTC. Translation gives CSAPLFPEQFF.

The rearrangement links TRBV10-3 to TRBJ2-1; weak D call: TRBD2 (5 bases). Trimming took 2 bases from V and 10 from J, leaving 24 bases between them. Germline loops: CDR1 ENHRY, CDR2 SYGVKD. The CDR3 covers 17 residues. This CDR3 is CAISEPQLASWIGEQFF. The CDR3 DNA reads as TGTGCCATCAGTGAGCCGCAGTTGGCTAGCTGGATAGGGGAGCAGTTCTTC.

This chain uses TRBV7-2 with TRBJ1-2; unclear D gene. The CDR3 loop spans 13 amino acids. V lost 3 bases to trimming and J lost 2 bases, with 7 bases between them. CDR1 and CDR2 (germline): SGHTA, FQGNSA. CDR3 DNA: TGTGCCAGCAGCTTCCAGGCGAACTATGGCTACACCTTC. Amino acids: CASSFQANYGYTF.

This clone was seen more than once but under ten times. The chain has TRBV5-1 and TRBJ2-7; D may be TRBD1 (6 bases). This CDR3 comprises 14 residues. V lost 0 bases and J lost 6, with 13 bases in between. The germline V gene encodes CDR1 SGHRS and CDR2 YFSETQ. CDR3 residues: CASSLAGAGSEQYF. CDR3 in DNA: TGCGCCAGCAGCTTGGCAGGGGCCGGTTCCGAGCAGTACTTC.

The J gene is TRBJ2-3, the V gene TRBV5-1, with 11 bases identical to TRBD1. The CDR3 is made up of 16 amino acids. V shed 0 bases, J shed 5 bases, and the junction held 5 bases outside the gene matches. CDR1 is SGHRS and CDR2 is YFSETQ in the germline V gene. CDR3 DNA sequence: TGCGCCAGCAGCTTGGCCCGGACAGGGGGCTTAGATACGCAGTATTTT. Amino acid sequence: CASSLARTGGLDTQYF.

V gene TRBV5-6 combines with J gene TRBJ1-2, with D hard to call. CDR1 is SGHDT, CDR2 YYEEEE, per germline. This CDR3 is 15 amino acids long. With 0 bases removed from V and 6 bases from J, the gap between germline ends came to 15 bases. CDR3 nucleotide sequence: TGTGCCAGCAGCTTGGAGGGCCCTCTGTCGAATGGCTACACCTTC. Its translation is CASSLEGPLSNGYTF.

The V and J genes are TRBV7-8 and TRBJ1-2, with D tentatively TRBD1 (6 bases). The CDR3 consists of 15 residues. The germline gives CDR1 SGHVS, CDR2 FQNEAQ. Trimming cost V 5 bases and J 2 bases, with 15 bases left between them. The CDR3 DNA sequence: TGTGCCAGCAGCCTCTACAGGGAGTACAACTATGGCTACACCTTC. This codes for CASSLYREYNYGYTF.

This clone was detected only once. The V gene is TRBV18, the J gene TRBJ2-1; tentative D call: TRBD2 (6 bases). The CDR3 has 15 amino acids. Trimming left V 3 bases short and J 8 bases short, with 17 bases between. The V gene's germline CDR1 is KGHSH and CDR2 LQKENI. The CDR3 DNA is TGTGCCAGCTCACCGGGAAGACTAGTTGACGATGAGCAGTTCTTC. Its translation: CASSPGRLVDDEQFF.

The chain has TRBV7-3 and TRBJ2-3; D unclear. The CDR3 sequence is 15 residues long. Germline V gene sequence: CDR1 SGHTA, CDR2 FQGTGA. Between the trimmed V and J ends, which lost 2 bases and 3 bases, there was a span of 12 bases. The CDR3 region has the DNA TGTGCCAGCAGCTTAGGGCACCCAGGAACAGATACGCAGTATTTT. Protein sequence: CASSLGHPGTDTQYF.

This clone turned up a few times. Written as DNA, the CDR3 is TGTGCCAGCAGCTTAGAGCTAGGCTCTGAAGCTTTCTTT. It codes for CASSLELGSEAFF. The V and J genes are TRBV7-2 and TRBJ1-1; D gene unclear. The germline V gene has CDR1 SGHTA and CDR2 FQGNSA. The CDR3 extends over 13 amino acids. The germline V and J ends were trimmed by 1 base and 6 bases, with 9 bases remaining between them.

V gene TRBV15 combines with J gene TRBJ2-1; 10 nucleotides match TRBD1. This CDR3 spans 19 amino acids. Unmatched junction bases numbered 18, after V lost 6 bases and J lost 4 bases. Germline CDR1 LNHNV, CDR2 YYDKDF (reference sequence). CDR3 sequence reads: CATRGTGTGDRESYNEQFF. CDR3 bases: TGTGCCACCAGAGGTACCGGGACAGGGGATCGAGAGTCTTACAATGAGCAGTTCTTC. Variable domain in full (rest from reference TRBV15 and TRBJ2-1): DAMVIQNPRYQVTQFGKPVTLSCSQTLNHNVMYWYQQKSSQAPKLLFHYYDKDFNNEADTPDNFQSRRPNTSFCFLDIRSPGLGDTAMYLCATRGTGTGDRESYNEQFFGPGTRLTVL.

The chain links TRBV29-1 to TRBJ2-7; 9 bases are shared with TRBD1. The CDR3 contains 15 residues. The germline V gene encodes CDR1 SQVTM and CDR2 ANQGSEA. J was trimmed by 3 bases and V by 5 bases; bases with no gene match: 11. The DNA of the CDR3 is TGCAGCGTTTCCCTCCGGGACAGGGTCCTCTACGAGCAGTACTTC. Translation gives CSVSLRDRVLYEQYF.

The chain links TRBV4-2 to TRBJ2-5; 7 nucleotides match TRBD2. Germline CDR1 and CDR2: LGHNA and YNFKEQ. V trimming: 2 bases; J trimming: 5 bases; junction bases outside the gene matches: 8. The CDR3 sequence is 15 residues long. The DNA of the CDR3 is TGTGCCAGCAGCCAAAATACCGGGGGAGGGGAGACCCAGTACTTC. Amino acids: CASSQNTGGGETQYF.

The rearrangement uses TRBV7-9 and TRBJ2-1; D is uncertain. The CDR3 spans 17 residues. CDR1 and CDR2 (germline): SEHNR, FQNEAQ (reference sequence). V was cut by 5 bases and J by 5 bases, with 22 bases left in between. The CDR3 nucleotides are TGTGCCAGCAGCCCCCCGCTCGGTAGTAGGTCCCACAATGAGCAGTTCTTC. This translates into CASSPPLGSRSHNEQFF.

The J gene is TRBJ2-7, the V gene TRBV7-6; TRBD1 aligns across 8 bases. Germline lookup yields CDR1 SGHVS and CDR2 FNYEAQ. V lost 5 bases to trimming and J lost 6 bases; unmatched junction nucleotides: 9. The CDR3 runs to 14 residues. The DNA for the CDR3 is TGTGCCAGCAGCCCGGGGACAGGATTGGTCGAGCAGTACTTC. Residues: CASSPGTGLVEQYF.

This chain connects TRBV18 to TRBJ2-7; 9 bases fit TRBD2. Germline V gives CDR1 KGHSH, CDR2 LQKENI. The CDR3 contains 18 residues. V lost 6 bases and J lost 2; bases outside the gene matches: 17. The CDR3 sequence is CASSGEKREVVFTYEQYF. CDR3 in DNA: TGTGCCAGCTCGGGGGAAAAGCGGGAGGTCGTGTTTACCTACGAGCAGTACTTC. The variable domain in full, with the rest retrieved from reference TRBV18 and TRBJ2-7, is NAGVMQNPRHLVRRRGQEARLRCSPMKGHSHVYWYRQLPEEGLKFMVYLQKENIIDESGMPKERFSAEFPKEGPSILRIQQVVRGDSAAYFCASSGEKREVVFTYEQYFGPGTRLTVT.

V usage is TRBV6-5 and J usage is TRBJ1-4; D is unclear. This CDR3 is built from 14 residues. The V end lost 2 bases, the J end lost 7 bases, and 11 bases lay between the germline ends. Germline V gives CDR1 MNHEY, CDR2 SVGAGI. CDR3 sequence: CASSYDLVGEKLFF. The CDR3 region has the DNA TGTGCCAGCAGTTACGACTTGGTTGGTGAAAAACTGTTTTTT.

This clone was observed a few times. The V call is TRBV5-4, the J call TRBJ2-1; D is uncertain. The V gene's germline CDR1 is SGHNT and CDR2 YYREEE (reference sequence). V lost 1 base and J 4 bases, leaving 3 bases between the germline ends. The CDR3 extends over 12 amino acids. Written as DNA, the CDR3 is TGTGCCAGCAGCTTGTTTTACAATGAGCAGTTCTTC. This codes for CASSLFYNEQFF.